This T cell receptor (beta chain) stems from a study of cytotoxic CD8 clonotypes in ibrutinib-treated CLL. On the study more broadly: Timing of response sample collection was a median roughly twelve months after treatment start, with a range of 6 to 36. Across samples, productive templates numbered a few hundred thousand and productive rearrangements reached about 98,000 on average.

The repertoire was sequenced with immunoSEQ multiplex PCR; TCRdb's copy has only in-frame clones and lacks some. The top ten clones hold around 2.1% of a sample with about 160,000 clones, around 84% of them seen once. Trimming removed 0 bases from V and 1 base from J, with 7 bases in between. Germline assignment: CDR1 MNHEY and CDR2 SMNVEV (reference sequence). The CDR3 sequence is 14 residues long. A word on this clone: The antigen is not known.

Study-level findings and limits: Measured clonality at baseline was greater than in age-matched healthy donors and tracked with circulating CD8+ T-cell counts. Progressing patients had sampling times that differed from those of sustained-remission patients.

The starting material was PBMCs, obtained after 12 months of ibrutinib treatment. V and J are TRBV27 and TRBJ2-7; no definite D call. The origin of this receptor is a human donor with chronic lymphocytic leukemia. CDR3 in amino acids: CASSLSPLSYEQYF. DNA of the CDR3: TGTGCCAGCAGTTTATCGCCCCTTTCCTACGAGCAGTACTTC.